This T cell receptor (beta chain) was documented in a study of cytomegalovirus exposure and HLA in healthy donors. The wider study: The same platform was used for the 120 or so validation repertoires as for the 666 first-cohort repertoires, as reported in a later analysis. Points from the study as a whole: Reported results showed that the classifier diagnosed cytomegalovirus status with high specificity and sensitivity. In vitro testing confirmed three CMV-associated chains as specific for CMV antigens.

Repertoires were generated with immunoSEQ multiplex PCR, while TCRdb's copy carries only in-frame clones and drops some. The data contain about 360,000 clones, roughly 90% of them singletons. Points on this clone: The antigen is unknown.

V was clipped by 4 bases and J by 2 bases; unmatched bases: 7. Germline CDR1 reads MNHNS; CDR2 reads SASEGT. The CDR3 has 16 amino acids. The sequence was collected from a woman between 18 and 30 years old in good health and CMV-seronegative. Input material: PBMCs. V is TRBV6-1 and J is TRBJ2-3, with 9 bases lining up with TRBD2. The CDR3 reads CASSGRASGITDTQYF. Written as DNA, the CDR3 is TGTGCCAGCAGTGGTCGGGCTAGCGGGATCACAGATACGCAGTATTTT.